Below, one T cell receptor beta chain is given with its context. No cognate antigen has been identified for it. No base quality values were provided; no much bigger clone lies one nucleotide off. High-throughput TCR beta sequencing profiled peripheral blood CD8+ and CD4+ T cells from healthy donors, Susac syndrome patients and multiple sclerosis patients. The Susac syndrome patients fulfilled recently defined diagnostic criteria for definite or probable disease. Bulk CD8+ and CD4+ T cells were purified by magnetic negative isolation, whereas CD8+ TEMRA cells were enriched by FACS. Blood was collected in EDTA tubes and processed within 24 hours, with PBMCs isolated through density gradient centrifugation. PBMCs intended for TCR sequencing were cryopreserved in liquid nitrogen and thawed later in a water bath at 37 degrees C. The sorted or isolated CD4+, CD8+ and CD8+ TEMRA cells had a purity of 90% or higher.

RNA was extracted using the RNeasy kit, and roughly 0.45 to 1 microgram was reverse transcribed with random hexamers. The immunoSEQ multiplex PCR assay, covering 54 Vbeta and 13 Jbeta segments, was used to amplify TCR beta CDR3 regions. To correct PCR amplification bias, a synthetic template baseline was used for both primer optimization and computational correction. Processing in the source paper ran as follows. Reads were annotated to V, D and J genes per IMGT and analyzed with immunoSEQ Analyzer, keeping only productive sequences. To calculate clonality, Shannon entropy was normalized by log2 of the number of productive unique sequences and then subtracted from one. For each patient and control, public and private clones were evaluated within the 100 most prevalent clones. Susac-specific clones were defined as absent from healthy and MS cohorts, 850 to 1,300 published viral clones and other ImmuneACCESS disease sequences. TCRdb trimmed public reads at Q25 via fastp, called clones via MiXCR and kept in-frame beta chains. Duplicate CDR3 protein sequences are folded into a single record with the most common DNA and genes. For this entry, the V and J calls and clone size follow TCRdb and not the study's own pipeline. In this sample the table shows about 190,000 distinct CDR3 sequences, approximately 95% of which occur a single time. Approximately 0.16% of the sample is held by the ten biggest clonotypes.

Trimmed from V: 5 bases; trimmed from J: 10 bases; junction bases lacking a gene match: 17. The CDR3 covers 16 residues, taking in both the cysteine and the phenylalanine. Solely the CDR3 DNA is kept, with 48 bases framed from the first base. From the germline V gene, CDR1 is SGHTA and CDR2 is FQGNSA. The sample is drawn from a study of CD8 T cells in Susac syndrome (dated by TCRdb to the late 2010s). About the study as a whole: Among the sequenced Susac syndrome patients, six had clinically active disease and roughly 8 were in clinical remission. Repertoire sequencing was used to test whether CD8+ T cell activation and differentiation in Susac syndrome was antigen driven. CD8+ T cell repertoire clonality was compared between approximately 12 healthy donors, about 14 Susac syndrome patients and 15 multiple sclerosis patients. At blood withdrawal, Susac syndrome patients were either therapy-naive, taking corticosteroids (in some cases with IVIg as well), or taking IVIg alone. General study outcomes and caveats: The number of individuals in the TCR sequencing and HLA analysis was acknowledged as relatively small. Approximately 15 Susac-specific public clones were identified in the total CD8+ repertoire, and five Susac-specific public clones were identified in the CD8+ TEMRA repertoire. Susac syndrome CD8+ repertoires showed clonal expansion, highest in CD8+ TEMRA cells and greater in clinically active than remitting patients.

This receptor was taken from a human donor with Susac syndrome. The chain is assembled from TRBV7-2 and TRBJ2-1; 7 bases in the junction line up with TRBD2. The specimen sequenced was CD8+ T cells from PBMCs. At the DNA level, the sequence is TGTGCCAGCAGCCCGAGGGTGGCTAGCGGCCCTCGGGAGCAGTTCTTC. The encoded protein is CASSPRVASGPREQFF. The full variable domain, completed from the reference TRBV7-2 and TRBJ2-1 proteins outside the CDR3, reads GAGVSQSPSNKVTEKGKDVELRCDPISGHTALYWYRQSLGQGLEFLIYFQGNSAPDKSGLPSDRFSAERTGGSVSTLTIQRTQQEDSAVYLCASSPRVASGPREQFFGPGTRLTVL.